Described below is a single TCR beta chain sequence and its context. The sample originates from a study of blood T cell repertoires in COVID-19. Repertoires were generated with immunoSEQ multiplex PCR, while TCRdb's copy carries only in-frame clones and drops some. The sample has roughly 25,000 clones, 90% seen once. The sample comprised peripheral blood. This sequence was found in a man in his sixties or seventies with acute or convalescent COVID-19.

The CDR3 nucleotides read TGTGCCAGCAGCCAACTAGCGACCGGGGAGCTGTTTTTT. Protein sequence: CASSQLATGELFF. The rearrangement uses TRBV3-1 (or the pseudogene TRBV3-2) and TRBJ2-2; tentative D call: TRBD2 (6 bases). Germline values: CDR1 LGHDT, CDR2 YNNKEL (reference sequence). V was shortened by 2 bases and J by 5 bases, with 6 bases between the two germline ends. The CDR3 consists of 13 residues.